The 18 T cell receptor beta chains below come from one sample, sequenced in a study of blood T cell repertoires in COVID-19. This table comes from immunoSEQ multiplex PCR, and its TCRdb copy is limited to in-frame clones, with some not included. The sample records hundreds of thousands of clones, approximately 89% being singletons. The material sequenced was peripheral blood. The receptors originated from a woman aged 18-35 years who had recovered from COVID-19.

The V and J genes are TRBV28 and TRBJ1-2, with D maybe TRBD1 (6 bases). Germline V CDR1 and CDR2: MDHEN, SYDVKM. V lost 7 bases and J 0 bases, leaving 15 bases between the germline ends. The CDR3 is 15 amino acids. The CDR3 DNA reads as TGTGCCAGCAATAACCCCAACAGGGCTAACTATGGCTACACCTTC. Protein sequence: CASNNPNRANYGYTF.

The chain uses TRBV30 and TRBJ2-2; maybe TRBD2 (6 bases). Germline V gene data show CDR1 as GTSNPN and CDR2 as SVGIG (reference sequence). The CDR3 is made up of 15 amino acids. V was shortened by 2 bases and J by 4 bases, with 14 bases between the two germline ends. The CDR3 here is CAWSRDSRGTGELFF. Written as DNA, the CDR3 is TGTGCCTGGAGTCGGGACTCCCGTGGCACCGGGGAGCTGTTTTTT.

This clone was recorded once. J is TRBJ2-2 and V is TRBV5-6; 8 bases agree with TRBD1. The V gene's germline CDR1 is SGHDT and CDR2 YYEEEE. The V gene end was trimmed by 5 bases and the J gene end by 4 bases; junction bases not matched to a gene: 7. The CDR3 sequence is 15 residues long. CDR3 coding DNA: TGTGCCAGCAGGATAAGACAGGGGATCACCGGGGAGCTGTTTTTT. Its protein is CASRIRQGITGELFF. Full variable domain (missing parts from reference TRBV5-6 and TRBJ2-2): DAGVTQSPTHLIKTRGQQVTLRCSPKSGHDTVSWYQQALGQGPQFIFQYYEEEERQRGNFPDRFSGHQFPNYSSELNVNALLLGDSALYLCASRIRQGITGELFFGEGSRLTVL.

The chain uses TRBV5-8 and TRBJ2-5; D is possibly TRBD2 (7 bases). Germline V lookup: CDR1 SGHTS, CDR2 YDEGEE. CDR3 size: 15 residues. Trimming removed 4 bases from V and 5 bases from J, with 18 bases in between. The CDR3 DNA follows: TGTGCCAGCAGCAATAGGGGGGGCTGGTCGGAGACCCAGTACTTC. Its protein product is CASSNRGGWSETQYF.

This clone has just one count. The J gene is TRBJ2-5, the V gene TRBV5-6, with 9 bases fitting TRBD1. CDR1 and CDR2 from the germline V gene are SGHDT and YYEEEE. CDR3 length equals 15 residues. With V trimmed by 2 bases and J by 5 bases, 7 bases remained unmatched. The CDR3 DNA sequence: TGTGCCAGCAGCTTTTATGGGACAGGGTACGAGACCCAGTACTTC. Its translation: CASSFYGTGYETQYF.

This clone was seen just once. The limits of the CDR3 on the DNA are not certain, so only TCRdb's listed CDR3 is given. V gene TRBV28 combines with J gene TRBJ2-1; TRBD2, the table's D call, lacks a check against the DNA. The germline V gene encodes CDR1 MDHEN and CDR2 SYDVKM. The CDR3 is 14 amino acids in total, end residues counted. CDR3 residues: CASSSSTSGNEQFF.

This chain connects TRBV6-4 to TRBJ1-2, with a possible D match to TRBD1 (5 bases). V lost 6 bases and J 8 bases, leaving 16 bases between the germline ends. This CDR3 is 13 amino acids long. The germline V gene has CDR1 MRHNA and CDR2 SNTAGT. The CDR3, as DNA: TGTGCCAGCAGCCAGGACACTCGTATGGGCTACACCTTC. Protein product: CASSQDTRMGYTF.

CDR3 protein: CASSPRGPGGTEAFF. CDR3 in DNA: TGTGCCAGCTCACCAAGGGGCCCGGGGGGAACTGAAGCTTTCTTT. The rearrangement uses TRBV18 and TRBJ1-1, with D possibly matching TRBD1 (5 bases). Germline V gene sequence: CDR1 KGHSH, CDR2 LQKENI. The CDR3 extends over 15 amino acids. V dropped 2 bases and J dropped 5 bases, with 15 bases sitting between them.

As for this clone: A junction end diverges from the germline sequence, so it may reflect a read error. V usage is TRBV7-2 and J usage is TRBJ1-1; TRBD1 aligns across 10 bases. The CDR3 runs 15 residues. Germline V gene sequence: CDR1 SGHTA, CDR2 FQGNSA. CDR3 DNA sequence: TGTGCCAGCAGCTTAAGGGACAGGGGAAACAGTGAAGCTTTCTTT. Translation: CASSLRDRGNSEAFF.

V usage is TRBV4-3 and J usage is TRBJ1-1; D is ambiguous. The ends were cut back, 3 bases at V and 4 bases at J, with 12 bases in the middle. Germline-derived CDR1 and CDR2 are LGHNA and YSLEER. This CDR3 has 14 residues. CDR3 in DNA: TGCGCCAGCAGCCACAGAGATTGGGCCACTGAAGCTTTCTTT. Its translation is CASSHRDWATEAFF.

The genes are TRBV7-2 and TRBJ2-3; D unresolved. The ends were cut back, 3 bases at V and 0 bases at J, with 10 bases in the middle. This CDR3 is built from 15 residues. Per the germline V gene, CDR1 is SGHTA and CDR2 is FQGNSA. Written as DNA, the CDR3 is TGTGCCAGCAGCTTCTCCGAGCGTAGCACAGATACGCAGTATTTT. This encodes CASSFSERSTDTQYF.

The chain employs TRBV7-8 and TRBJ2-3, with D perhaps TRBD2 (5 bases). Germline values: CDR1 SGHVS, CDR2 FQNEAQ. The V end lost 2 bases, the J end lost 2 bases, and 11 bases lay between the germline ends. The CDR3 is 15 amino acids. In DNA, the CDR3 is TGTGCCAGCAGCTTAAGGCGGGCCGCCACAGATACGCAGTATTTT. Residues: CASSLRRAATDTQYF.

This chain connects TRBV7-9 to TRBJ1-1; D ambiguous. V lost 5 bases to trimming and J lost 8 bases, with 9 bases between them. This CDR3 has 11 amino acids. CDR1 and CDR2 from the germline V gene are SEHNR and FQNEAQ (reference sequence). The CDR3 bases are TGTGCCAGCAGCCCGTCGGGGGAAGCTTTCTTT. Its protein product is CASSPSGEAFF.

J is TRBJ2-3 and V is TRBV10-2, with 9 nucleotides matching TRBD1. This CDR3 is built from 16 residues. V shed 6 bases, J shed 4 bases, and the junction held 11 bases outside the gene matches. Germline V gene data show CDR1 as WSHSY and CDR2 as SAAADI. The CDR3 reads CASRHYPGQGPDTQYF. The CDR3 DNA reads as TGCGCCAGCAGACACTACCCGGGACAGGGTCCAGATACGCAGTATTTT.

The genes are TRBV3-1 (or the pseudogene TRBV3-2) and TRBJ1-2; a weak D match, TRBD1 (5 bases). The CDR3 spans 13 residues. The V gene lost 5 bases and the J gene lost 2 bases, with 9 bases spanning the gap. Germline lookup yields CDR1 LGHDT and CDR2 YNNKEL (reference sequence). The CDR3 region has the DNA TGTGCCAGCAGCTTACAGGCGAACTATGGCTACACCTTC. Translation gives CASSLQANYGYTF.

For this clone: Other DNA sequences from this sample encode an identical CDR3 as well. The chain couples TRBV27 to TRBJ1-4; D is uncertain. The V end was cut by 3 bases, the J end by 0 bases, with 8 bases between. Germline V lookup: CDR1 MNHEY, CDR2 SMNVEV (reference sequence). The CDR3 totals 15 residues. The CDR3 is CASSLSVATNEKLFF. In nucleotides, the CDR3 is TGTGCCAGCAGTTTGTCAGTGGCAACTAATGAAAAACTGTTTTTT.

The table lists this clone with many counts. The gene calls are TRBV19 and TRBJ1-2, with 10 bases identical to TRBD1. In germline, CDR1 is LNHDA, CDR2 SQIVND (reference sequence). The CDR3 spans 15 residues. The ends lost 5 bases at V and 8 bases at J; junction bases unmatched: 11. CDR3 DNA: TGTGCCAGTAGTGTCGTTGCCGGGACAGGGGAAGGCTACACCTTC. Its protein is CASSVVAGTGEGYTF. The full variable domain, in which reference TRBV19 and TRBJ1-2 provide the parts outside the CDR3, is DGGITQSPKYLFRKEGQNVTLSCEQNLNHDAMYWYRQDPGQGLRLIYYSQIVNDFQKGDIAEGYSVSREKKESFPLTVTSAQKNPTAFYLCASSVVAGTGEGYTFGSGTRLTVV.

The genes are TRBV5-1 and TRBJ2-1; 10 nucleotides agree with TRBD2. Germline CDR1 SGHRS, CDR2 YFSETQ. With 7 bases clipped from V and 4 bases from J, the junction kept 5 bases outside the gene matches. The CDR3 totals 14 residues. DNA of the CDR3: TGCGCCAGCGGCCCTAGCGGGAGTTACAATGAGCAGTTCTTC. This codes for CASGPSGSYNEQFF.